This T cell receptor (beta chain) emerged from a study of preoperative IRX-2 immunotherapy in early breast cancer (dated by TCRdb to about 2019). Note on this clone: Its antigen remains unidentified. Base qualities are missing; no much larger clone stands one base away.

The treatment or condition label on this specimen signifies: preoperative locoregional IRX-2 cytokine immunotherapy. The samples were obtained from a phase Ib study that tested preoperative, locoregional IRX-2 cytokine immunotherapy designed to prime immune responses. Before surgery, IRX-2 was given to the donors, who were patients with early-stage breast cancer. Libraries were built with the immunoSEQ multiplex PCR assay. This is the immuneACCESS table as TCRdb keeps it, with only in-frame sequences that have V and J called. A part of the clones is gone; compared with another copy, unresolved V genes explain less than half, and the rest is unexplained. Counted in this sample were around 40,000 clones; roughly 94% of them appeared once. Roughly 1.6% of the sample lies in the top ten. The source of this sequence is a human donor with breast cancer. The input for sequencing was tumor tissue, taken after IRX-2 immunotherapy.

This receptor carries the CDR3 CASSLLGSYEQYF. The sequenced DNA is TGTGCCAGCAGCTTATTGGGCTCCTACGAGCAGTACTTC. Recombination connected TRBV7-2 to TRBJ2-7; the D gene cannot be resolved reliably. Trimming at the junction amounts to 2 bases on V and 0 bases on J, and the germline ends lie 5 bases apart. For CDR1 and CDR2, the germline V gene lists SGHTA and FQGNSA. Counted from cysteine to phenylalanine, this CDR3 has 13 amino acids. The only DNA kept is the CDR3, 39 bases in frame from the first base.